This TCR beta chain was sequenced for a study of TIL therapy for anti-PD-1-resistant metastatic lung cancer. The time point denotes: pre-treatment sample, taken before nivolumab and TIL therapy. This was the immunoSEQ v3 assay. The table came from immunoSEQ multiplex PCR; TCRdb's copy has only in-frame clones and leaves some out. The sample has around 59,000 clones, about 69% seen once. Trimming took off 4 bases at V and 0 bases at J, with 17 bases between the two ends. In germline, CDR1 is SGHNT, CDR2 YYREEE (reference sequence). The CDR3 is made up of 18 amino acids. The TCR originated in a person aged 25-79 years with non-small cell lung cancer. The sequences come from blood, collected at baseline. The J gene is TRBJ2-6, the V gene TRBV5-4; D gene ambiguous. The CDR3 here is CASSDPVEPISGANVLTF. The CDR3, as DNA: TGTGCCAGCAGCGATCCGGTAGAGCCAATCTCTGGGGCCAACGTCCTGACTTTC.